These 14 T cell receptor beta chains share one sample of origin, sequenced in a study of blood T cells in healthy people across ages. A J-beta primer mix and a sample-barcoded 5' primer were used in a second PCR of about 6 to 12 cycles. TCRdb reprocessed the 5' RACE reads via MiXCR and lists one record per CDR3 protein. The profile shows some 900,000 distinct CDR3 sequences, 25% to 35% of them singletons. Source material: blood. All receptors derive from a woman older than 75 in good health.

V is TRBV7-9 and J is TRBJ1-2; D unclear. CDR1 is SEHNR, CDR2 FQNEAQ, per germline (reference sequence). Trimming removed 1 base at V and 1 base at J, with 7 bases between. The CDR3 runs 14 residues. The CDR3 here is CASSLEPSNYGYTF. DNA for the CDR3: TGTGCCAGCAGCTTAGAGCCGAGTAACTATGGCTACACCTTC.

The chain recombines TRBV6-1 with TRBJ2-5, with D maybe TRBD2 (6 bases). V dropped 2 bases and J dropped 11 bases, with 21 bases sitting between them. CDR1 and CDR2 from the germline V gene are MNHNS and SASEGT. CDR3 length equals 15 residues. Written as DNA, the CDR3 is TGTGCCAGCAGTGAACCGGGGCGGGGTACGAATGAGCAGTACTTC. Its protein is CASSEPGRGTNEQYF.

This clonotype has ten or more counts. The chain joins TRBV5-1 to TRBJ1-2, with no clear D. Germline CDR1 SGHRS, CDR2 YFSETQ. The CDR3 covers 14 residues. Trimming stripped 0 bases from V and 0 bases from J, with 6 bases between. For the CDR3, the DNA is TGCGCCAGCAGCTTGGCTCGGACTAACTATGGCTACACCTTC. This gives the protein CASSLARTNYGYTF.

This chain uses TRBV20-1 with TRBJ1-1; D not certain. Germline V gives CDR1 DFQATT, CDR2 SNEGSKA (reference sequence). This CDR3 is 8 amino acids long. CDR3 residues: CGNTEAFF. CDR3 in DNA: TGCGGGAACACTGAAGCTTTCTTT.

Points on this clonotype: Germline and junction disagree at one end, which may indicate a read error. The chain combines TRBV5-1 with TRBJ2-6, with D unresolved. Germline V gene sequence: CDR1 SGHRS, CDR2 YFSETQ. The CDR3 extends over 14 amino acids. The chain's CDR3 is CANSSNSGANVLTF. CDR3 nucleotides: TGCGCCAACAGCTCCAATTCTGGGGCCAACGTCCTGACTTTC.

This clonotype came up a few times. The V call is TRBV4-1, the J call TRBJ1-4, with D hard to call. The CDR3 runs to 16 residues. Trimming left V 4 bases short and J 0 bases short, with 12 bases between. CDR1 is MGHRA, CDR2 YSYEKL, per germline. The CDR3 spells CASSLKEAATNEKLFF. In DNA form, the CDR3 reads TGCGCCAGCAGCCTTAAGGAGGCTGCAACTAATGAAAAACTGTTTTTT.

This clonotype was counted between two and nine times. A much larger clone is a single base away; this may be a read error. The chain joins TRBV7-2 to TRBJ2-7; 7 nucleotides match TRBD2. The CDR3 is 15 residues long. Losses at the gene ends were 7 bases for V and 7 bases for J; bases not matched to a gene: 16. Germline V CDR1 and CDR2: SGHTA, FQGNSA. The CDR3 region is CASTLNRLADNEQYF. Here the CDR3 DNA reads TGTGCCAGCACCCTAAATAGACTAGCCGACAATGAGCAGTACTTC.

This clonotype was detected ten times or more. The J gene is TRBJ2-6, the V gene TRBV6-6; no definite D call. Looked up from germline, CDR1 is MNHNY and CDR2 is SVGAGI (reference sequence). V gave up 9 bases and J gave up 1 base, with 10 bases separating them. The CDR3 is 14 amino acids. The chain's CDR3 is CASRTLSGANVLTF. DNA for the CDR3: TGTGCCAGTAGGACGTTGTCTGGGGCCAACGTCCTGACTTTC.

The table lists this clonotype with a few counts. Compared with germline, one end of the junction differs, possibly owing to a read error. This rearrangement joins TRBV9 to TRBJ1-3; D not resolved. The germline V gene has CDR1 SGDLS and CDR2 YYNGEE. The CDR3 loop spans 16 amino acids. As DNA, the CDR3 is TGTGCCAGCAGTGGACTTCGGTATTCTGAAGGAAGCACCATATATTTT. It encodes CASSGLRYSEGSTIYF.

Ten or more counts support this clonotype. V is TRBV18 and J is TRBJ2-5; D is uncertain. The CDR3 consists of 14 residues. Trimming shortened V by 4 bases and J by 6 bases, and 15 bases separated the two germline ends. Per the germline V gene, CDR1 is KGHSH and CDR2 is LQKENI. CDR3 sequence: CASSQAYGSKTQYF. DNA of the CDR3: TGTGCCAGCTCACAAGCCTACGGATCGAAGACCCAGTACTTC.

This clonotype was observed at least ten times. The J gene is TRBJ1-2, the V gene TRBV10-3; D not resolved. Germline V lookup: CDR1 ENHRY, CDR2 SYGVKD. The CDR3 has 13 residues. Trimming removed 4 bases from V and 0 bases from J, with 6 bases in between. The CDR3 region has the DNA TGTGCCATCAGTGGAGAGCCTAACTATGGCTACACCTTC. Protein: CAISGEPNYGYTF.

The chain uses TRBV7-2 and TRBJ2-1; no clear D. The CDR3 runs to 17 residues. The V gene's germline CDR1 is SGHTA and CDR2 FQGNSA. Trimming took 1 base from V and 5 from J, leaving 18 bases between them. The CDR3 reads CASSLEVHGGRHNEQFF. CDR3 in DNA: TGTGCCAGCAGCTTAGAGGTCCATGGCGGCAGGCACAATGAGCAGTTCTTC.

Ten or more counts support this clonotype. The J gene is TRBJ2-3, the V gene TRBV6-5, with 11 bases fitting TRBD2. Unmatched junction bases numbered 13, after V lost 2 bases and J lost 3 bases. The CDR3 loop spans 19 amino acids. In germline, CDR1 is MNHEY, CDR2 SVGAGI. The CDR3 loop is CASSYVKALAGERTDTQYF. The CDR3 DNA reads as TGTGCCAGCAGTTACGTCAAAGCACTAGCGGGGGAACGGACAGATACGCAGTATTTT.

This clonotype occurred once. A clone one base away is much larger, so this may be a read error. V usage is TRBV28 and J usage is TRBJ2-6; D may correspond to TRBD1 or TRBD2 (6 bases each). This CDR3 is 13 amino acids long. Germline CDR1 reads MDHEN; CDR2 reads SYDVKM. The CDR3 here is CASVQGGASVLTF. The CDR3 nucleotides are TGTGCCAGCGTACAGGGCGGGGCCAGCGTCCTGACTTTC. The full variable domain, with the rest looked up from reference TRBV28 and TRBJ2-6, is DVKVTQSSRYLVKRTGEKVFLECVQDMDHENMFWYRQDPGLGLRLIYFSYDVKMKEKGDIPEGYSVSREKKERFSLILESASTNQTSMYLCASVQGGASVLTFGAGSRLTVL.